This section outlines one T cell receptor (beta chain) sequence together with its context. Its antigen is not known. This sample was included in a study of OX40 agonist ivuxolimab in advanced cancers. General study points: Clonal expansion was among the lowest in partial responders at 0.1-3.0 mg/kg, especially CD8+.

Germline loops: CDR1 SGHNT, CDR2 YENEEA. V lost 3 bases and J 5 bases, leaving 6 bases between the germline ends. CDR3 length equals 12 residues. Sequencing was performed with immunoSEQ multiplex PCR; in TCRdb, only in-frame clones are kept and a portion is missing. Of 60,000 to 75,000 clones in the sample, around 90% were seen once. This specimen was CD4+ or CD8+ T cells sorted from blood, taken in a trial of the OX40 agonist ivuxolimab. The sequence was collected from an adult with an advanced solid tumor such as melanoma, head and neck, liver or kidney cancer. The V and J genes are TRBV11-3 and TRBJ2-3, with D uncertain. The CDR3 reads CASSFGLDTQYF. The CDR3 DNA reads as TGTGCCAGCAGCTTCGGTCTAGATACGCAGTATTTT.